This TCR beta chain was documented in a study of CXCR3-negative and CXCR3-positive naive CD8 T cells. Study findings and constraints: Diversity proved comparably high across both naive subsets and much lower in memory CD8+ cells.

Of note for this clonotype: Its specificity is not known.

Naive CD8+ T cells were CD45RO-CCR7+CD27+CD95-. In preparing the TRB cDNA libraries, 5' RACE with UMI labels was used. One entry per CDR3 protein, without DNA, is what TCRdb gives after re-calling the 5' RACE reads. The sample's table shows 100,000 to 150,000 distinct CDR3 sequences. This CDR3 region has 13 residues. Germline V CDR1 and CDR2: SNHLY, FYNNEI. This rearrangement joins TRBV2 to TRBJ2-7; TCRdb's D call of TRBD2 is untestable without DNA. The sequencing sample was made of naive CXCR3- CD8+ T cells from blood. Subset in this sample: CD45RO-CCR7+CD27+CD95- naive CD8+ T cells lacking CXCR3 (TNR3-). This sequence originates from a human donor in good health. Some clones in this sample may be carry-over from other donors' samples. The CDR3 protein is CASSEEVGSEQYF.